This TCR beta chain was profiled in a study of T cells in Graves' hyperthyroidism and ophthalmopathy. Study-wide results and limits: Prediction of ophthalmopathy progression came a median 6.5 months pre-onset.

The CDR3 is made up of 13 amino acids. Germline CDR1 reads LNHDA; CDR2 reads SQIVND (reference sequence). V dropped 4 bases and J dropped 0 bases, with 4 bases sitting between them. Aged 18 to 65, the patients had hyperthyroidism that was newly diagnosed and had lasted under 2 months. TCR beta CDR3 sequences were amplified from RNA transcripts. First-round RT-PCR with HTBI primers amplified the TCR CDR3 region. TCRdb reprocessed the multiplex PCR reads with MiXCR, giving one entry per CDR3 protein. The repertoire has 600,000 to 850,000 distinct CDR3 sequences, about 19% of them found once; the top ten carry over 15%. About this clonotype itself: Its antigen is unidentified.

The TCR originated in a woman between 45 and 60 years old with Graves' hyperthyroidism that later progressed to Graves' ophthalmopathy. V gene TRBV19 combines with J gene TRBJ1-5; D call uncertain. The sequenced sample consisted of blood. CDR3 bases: TGTGCCAGTAGTAGGAATAGCAATCAGCCCCAGCATTTT. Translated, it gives CASSRNSNQPQHF.